The 22 T cell receptor beta chains listed next were all sequenced from one sample in a study of T cell repertoires in cytomegalovirus infection. From the reads, TCRdb called clonotypes with MiXCR, one entry per CDR3 protein. Among 150,000 to 200,000 distinct CDR3 sequences, 8.5% to 10% were seen once, and the ten largest hold roughly 5.1%. The sample comprised PBMCs. The origin of the receptors is a human donor in good health (CMV status not recorded). Some clones in this sample may be carry-over from other donors' samples.

The chain uses TRBV28 and TRBJ1-2; D uncertain. CDR1 and CDR2 from the germline V gene are MDHEN and SYDVKM. The CDR3 sequence is 15 residues long. Trimming took 6 bases from V and 3 from J, leaving 17 bases between them. The CDR3 sequence is CASSPDRRRHYGYTF. CDR3 nucleotide sequence: TGTGCCAGCAGCCCAGATAGACGGAGACACTATGGCTACACCTTC.

This clonotype has ten or more counts. The chain is built from TRBV28 and TRBJ1-5; tentatively, D is TRBD1 (5 bases). CDR1 and CDR2 (germline): MDHEN, SYDVKM. This CDR3 spans 18 amino acids. V gave up 2 bases and J gave up 2 bases, with 19 bases separating them. CDR3 DNA: TGTGCCAGCAGTTTACCCGATTCGGGGGTAAGAGGCAATCAGCCCCAGCATTTT. It codes for CASSLPDSGVRGNQPQHF.

Comments on this clonotype: One end of the junction fails to match germline, which may point to a read error. V usage is TRBV19 and J usage is TRBJ1-5; the D is unclear. This CDR3 contains 13 residues. The germline gives CDR1 LNHDA, CDR2 SQIVND (reference sequence). The CDR3 sequence: CASSINGVAQPEF. The CDR3 coding sequence is TGTGCCAGTAGTATTAACGGAGTGGCACAGCCAGAATTT. The entire variable domain, with the rest obtained from reference TRBV19 and TRBJ1-5, is as follows: DGGITQSPKYLFRKEGQNVTLSCEQNLNHDAMYWYRQDPGQGLRLIYYSQIVNDFQKGDIAEGYSVSREKKESFPLTVTSAQKNPTAFYLCASSINGVAQPEFGDGTRLSIL.

This clonotype came up many times. The chain employs TRBV28 and TRBJ2-2; D is ambiguous. Trimming took off 6 bases at V and 2 bases at J, with 16 bases between the two ends. Germline V lookup: CDR1 MDHEN, CDR2 SYDVKM. CDR3 size: 16 residues. CDR3 DNA: TGTGCCAGCAGGATTAGACCGACCCCTAACACCGGGGAGCTGTTTTTT. It specifies CASRIRPTPNTGELFF.

This clonotype appeared many times. The rearrangement joins TRBV7-8 to TRBJ2-5, with a possible D match to TRBD2 (6 bases). The germline gives CDR1 SGHVS, CDR2 FQNEAQ. CDR3 length: 13 residues. Trimming removed 6 bases at V and 5 bases at J, with 13 bases between. The CDR3: CASRRRGRETQYF. The CDR3 DNA sequence: TGTGCCAGCAGACGCCGAGGGAGGGAGACCCAGTACTTC.

The J gene is TRBJ2-5, the V gene TRBV23-1; 9 bases line up with TRBD2. TRBV23-1 is treated as an ORF (open reading frame) with a function not yet certain. The CDR3 is 16 residues long. The J segment lost 3 bases and the V segment lost 2 bases, leaving 7 bases of the junction unmatched. This CDR3 reads CASSQRAGGGEETQYF. In DNA form, the CDR3 reads TGCGCCAGCAGTCAAAGGGCGGGAGGGGGGGAAGAGACCCAGTACTTC.

The rearrangement uses TRBV29-1 and TRBJ1-1; D uncertain. The CDR3 covers 13 residues. From germline, CDR1 is SQVTM and CDR2 ANQGSEA. V lost 0 bases and J 0 bases, leaving 5 bases between the germline ends. CDR3 residues: CSVEDGMNTEAFF. The CDR3, as DNA: TGCAGCGTTGAAGACGGAATGAACACTGAAGCTTTCTTT.

This clonotype has at least ten counts. The chain combines TRBV12-3 or TRBV12-4 with TRBJ1-1; D is ambiguous. V lost 2 bases and J 1 base, leaving 8 bases between the germline ends. The CDR3 totals 14 residues. The CDR3: CASSLLAGNTEAFF. CDR3 nucleotides: TGTGCCAGCAGTTTACTGGCAGGGAACACTGAAGCTTTCTTT.

Ten or more counts support this clonotype. The rearrangement joins TRBV7-9 to TRBJ2-2; D might be TRBD1 or TRBD2, each matching 5 bases. CDR1 is SEHNR, CDR2 FQNEAQ, per germline (reference sequence). V lost 4 bases to trimming and J lost 4 bases, with 13 bases between them. The CDR3 runs to 15 residues. Written as DNA, the CDR3 is TGTGCCAGCAGCTACCGGGCAGGGAGCACCGGGGAGCTGTTTTTT. Translated: CASSYRAGSTGELFF.

In this sample, this clonotype turned up many times. J is TRBJ1-5 and V is TRBV28, with TRBD1 matching over 7 bases. The CDR3 extends over 15 amino acids. Germline CDR1 and CDR2: MDHEN and SYDVKM. The J segment lost 6 bases and the V segment lost 3 bases, leaving 8 bases of the junction unmatched. The DNA for the CDR3 is TGTGCCAGCAGTTTCGTACAGGGGCTGAGTCAGCCCCAGCATTTT. Translated, it gives CASSFVQGLSQPQHF.

This clonotype was observed a few times. CDR3 in amino acids: CASRFSTGDYGYTF. The CDR3, as DNA: TGTGCCAGCAGGTTCTCAACAGGGGACTATGGCTACACCTTC. The genes are TRBV12-3 or TRBV12-4 and TRBJ1-2; 7 bases map to TRBD1. V trimming: 6 bases; J trimming: 3 bases; junction bases outside the gene matches: 7. The CDR3 is made up of 14 amino acids.

In its sample, this clonotype was seen many times. The chain has TRBV7-2 and TRBJ2-7, with 7 nucleotides matching TRBD2. The CDR3 is 14 amino acids. V lost 7 bases and J lost 5; bases outside the gene matches: 11. The germline V gene has CDR1 SGHTA and CDR2 FQGNSA. CDR3 in DNA: TGTGCCAGCACCCAGGGAGGGCTAGTCGACGAGCAGTACTTC. It yields the protein CASTQGGLVDEQYF.

This clonotype came up many times. The chain carries TRBV7-2 and TRBJ1-2; the D gene is possibly TRBD1 (5 bases). Germline V gene data show CDR1 as SGHTA and CDR2 as FQGNSA. The CDR3 is made up of 15 amino acids. Trimming stripped 4 bases from V and 1 base from J, with 13 bases between. The CDR3 DNA is TGTGCCAGCAGCTCTCCCTTCCAGGGTAACTATGGCTACACCTTC. Translated: CASSSPFQGNYGYTF.

This clonotype was seen more than once but under ten times. This chain connects TRBV10-3 to TRBJ2-1; 8 bases fit TRBD1. The CDR3 is made up of 14 amino acids. Losses at the gene ends were 7 bases for V and 6 bases for J; bases not matched to a gene: 8. Germline V gene lookup returns CDR1 ENHRY and CDR2 SYGVKD. This CDR3 reads CAITTGQGLNEQFF. CDR3 DNA sequence: TGTGCCATCACCACAGGACAGGGACTCAATGAGCAGTTCTTC.

This clonotype was detected many times. The chain combines TRBV11-2 with TRBJ2-3, with no clear D. This CDR3 is 15 amino acids long. The germline V and J ends were trimmed by 4 bases and 4 bases, with 15 bases remaining between them. CDR1 is SGHAT, CDR2 FQNNGV, per germline. The CDR3: CASSSVRTRADTQYF. Written as DNA, the CDR3 is TGTGCCAGCAGCTCAGTCAGGACGCGCGCAGATACGCAGTATTTT.

This clonotype was picked up many times. The chain recombines TRBV7-2 with TRBJ1-5; the D is unclear. Per germline, CDR1 SGHTA and CDR2 FQGNSA. Trimming left V 0 bases short and J 6 bases short, with 6 bases between. The CDR3 covers 13 residues. CDR3: CASSLAFGQPQHF. In nucleotides, the CDR3 is TGTGCCAGCAGCTTAGCCTTTGGTCAGCCCCAGCATTTT.

This clonotype was detected ten times or more. The V call is TRBV7-8, the J call TRBJ1-1; unclear D gene. This CDR3 is 15 amino acids long. Between the trimmed V and J ends, which lost 5 bases and 5 bases, there was a span of 18 bases. The germline V gene encodes CDR1 SGHVS and CDR2 FQNEAQ. The CDR3 region has the DNA TGTGCCAGCAGCCCACGGTATCCGGGTGAAACTGAAGCTTTCTTT. Its protein product is CASSPRYPGETEAFF.

The chain uses TRBV28 and TRBJ2-1; 9 positions agree with TRBD2. The length of the CDR3 is 15 residues. After removal of 6 bases from V and 8 bases from J, the junction contained 11 bases not matched to a gene. Germline assignment: CDR1 MDHEN and CDR2 SYDVKM. CDR3 nucleotide sequence: TGTGCCAGCAGGGTAGCGGGAGACCTCTGGGATGAGCAGTTCTTC. This translates into CASRVAGDLWDEQFF. Full variable domain (outside the CDR3, taken from reference TRBV28 and TRBJ2-1): DVKVTQSSRYLVKRTGEKVFLECVQDMDHENMFWYRQDPGLGLRLIYFSYDVKMKEKGDIPEGYSVSREKKERFSLILESASTNQTSMYLCASRVAGDLWDEQFFGPGTRLTVL.

This clonotype showed up just a few times. A junction end diverges from the germline sequence, so it may reflect a read error. The chain employs TRBV2 and TRBJ1-1, with D perhaps matching TRBD1 (6 bases). This CDR3 contains 13 residues. Germline lookup yields CDR1 SNHLY and CDR2 FYNNEI. Written as DNA, the CDR3 is TGTGCCAGCAGTGAAATGACCACAGGGCTATGGCGCTTT. It yields the protein CASSEMTTGLWRF. The entire variable domain, with the rest obtained from reference TRBV2 and TRBJ1-1, is as follows: EPEVTQTPSHQVTQMGQEVILRCVPISNHLYFYWYRQILGQKVEFLVSFYNNEISEKSEIFDDQFSVERPDGSNFTLKIRSTKLEDSAMYFCASSEMTTGLWRFGQGTRLTVV.

Concerning this clonotype itself: A read error may be the cause here, since a much bigger clone is one base away. The V gene is TRBV5-1, the J gene TRBJ1-2; TRBD1 matches 12 bases. The length of the CDR3 is 16 residues. From germline, CDR1 is SGHRS and CDR2 YFSETQ. CDR3 coding DNA: TGCTCCAGCAGCTGGGGGACAGGGGGCGCAAGCTATGGCTACACCTTC. This sequence encodes CSSSWGTGGASYGYTF.

The chain is built from TRBV28 and TRBJ1-5; TRBD1 matches 9 bases. The CDR3 sequence is 16 residues long. Trimming at V came to 8 bases and at J to 5 bases, leaving 13 bases not matched to a gene. Looked up from germline, CDR1 is MDHEN and CDR2 is SYDVKM. DNA of the CDR3: TGTGCCAGCCTCAGAGGGACAGGGTGGGGGGATCAGCCCCAGCATTTT. It yields the protein CASLRGTGWGDQPQHF. Full variable domain (missing parts from reference TRBV28 and TRBJ1-5): DVKVTQSSRYLVKRTGEKVFLECVQDMDHENMFWYRQDPGLGLRLIYFSYDVKMKEKGDIPEGYSVSREKKERFSLILESASTNQTSMYLCASLRGTGWGDQPQHFGDGTRLSIL.

This clonotype was recorded many times. The chain links TRBV6-5 to TRBJ2-3; D gene uncertain. The V and J ends lost 0 bases and 1 base respectively, with 8 bases between them. The CDR3 runs to 15 residues. Germline CDR1 is MNHEY and CDR2 is SVGAGI. The CDR3 coding sequence is TGTGCCAGCAGTTACTCGACTGTAGGCACAGATACGCAGTATTTT. Protein product: CASSYSTVGTDTQYF.